Presented here are 15 T cell receptor beta chains from one specimen sequenced in a study of cytomegalovirus exposure and HLA in healthy donors (dated by TCRdb to about 2017). The protocol used for the library was the immunoSEQ multiplex PCR assay. For the multiplex PCR, a mixture combining 60 forward primers for TCR Vbeta segments and 13 reverse primers for TCR Jbeta segments was used. TCRdb took this table from immuneACCESS and kept in-frame rearrangements with V and J called. Such tables lack part of the clones; where checked against another copy, unresolved V genes explain under half of the gap, and the rest is unexplained. Across this sample there are about 150,000 clones, with 73% seen only once. The leading ten clones occupy 1.5% to 2% of the sample. The sample comprised PBMCs. The receptors come from a young woman in good health and CMV-seronegative.

This chain joins TRBV11-3 and TRBJ2-3; possibly TRBD1 for D (5 bases). CDR3 length: 16 residues. Germline V lookup: CDR1 SGHNT, CDR2 YENEEA. V was trimmed by 0 bases and J by 1 base, leaving 11 bases between them. CDR3 bases: TGTGCCAGCAGCTTAGAGGGGCCTAGGGGCACAGATACGCAGTATTTT. Amino acid sequence: CASSLEGPRGTDTQYF.

This clone appeared a few times. The chain recombines TRBV30 with TRBJ1-2; D gene ambiguous. In germline, CDR1 is GTSNPN, CDR2 SVGIG (reference sequence). Trimming stripped 5 bases from V and 4 bases from J, with 23 bases between. This CDR3 contains 16 residues. CDR3 bases: TGTGCCTGGTCGTGGCCCGTGGACCCGGGAGGCTATGGCTACACCTTC. Translation gives CAWSWPVDPGGYGYTF.

This chain connects TRBV2 to TRBJ2-6, with D maybe TRBD1 (6 bases). There are 19 residues in the CDR3. Germline values: CDR1 SNHLY, CDR2 FYNNEI. V was clipped by 2 bases and J by 5 bases, with 22 bases between them. DNA for the CDR3: TGTGCCAGCAGTGAACTACCCGCCGGGACATCCCGCAGGGCCAACGTCCTGACTTTC. Translation gives CASSELPAGTSRRANVLTF.

The chain combines TRBV15 with TRBJ1-5; unclear D gene. The length of the CDR3 is 16 residues. CDR1 is LNHNV and CDR2 is YYDKDF in the germline V gene (reference sequence). Between the trimmed V and J ends, which lost 3 bases and 2 bases, there was a span of 14 bases. The CDR3: CATSRGGGEGNQPQHF. The CDR3 region has the DNA TGTGCCACCAGCAGGGGTGGTGGCGAGGGCAATCAGCCCCAGCATTTT. Based on the CDR3 plus reference TRBV15 and TRBJ1-5, the full variable domain is DAMVIQNPRYQVTQFGKPVTLSCSQTLNHNVMYWYQQKSSQAPKLLFHYYDKDFNNEADTPDNFQSRRPNTSFCFLDIRSPGLGDTAMYLCATSRGGGEGNQPQHFGDGTRLSIL.

The chain has TRBV7-2 and TRBJ2-7, with 10 bases fitting TRBD2. This CDR3 is built from 18 residues. Germline CDR1 SGHTA, CDR2 FQGNSA. V lost 1 base to trimming and J lost 7 bases; unmatched junction nucleotides: 16. CDR3 in amino acids: CASSLVSGRAGALLEQYV. CDR3 DNA sequence: TGTGCCAGCAGCTTAGTAAGCGGGAGGGCCGGGGCCCTTCTGGAGCAGTACGTC.

This clone came up a few times. The chain has TRBV6-4 and TRBJ1-1; 7 bases map to TRBD1. The CDR3 consists of 16 residues. Germline V lookup: CDR1 MRHNA, CDR2 SNTAGT. J gave up 5 bases and V 6 bases, and 15 bases lay outside the gene matches. The CDR3 region has the DNA TGTGCCAGCAGAGCCTACAGGGGCAGGTCGGGGACTGAAGCTTTCTTT. This sequence encodes CASRAYRGRSGTEAFF.

This clone has just a few counts. The CDR3 coding sequence is TGCGCCAGCAGGGGGGGACTAGCGACAGATACGCAGTATTTT. Encoded protein: CASRGGLATDTQYF. This chain uses TRBV10-1 with TRBJ2-3, with TRBD2 matching over 10 bases. The CDR3 has 14 amino acids. J was trimmed by 3 bases and V by 6 bases; bases with no gene match: 3. Germline V gene sequence: CDR1 WNHNN, CDR2 SYGVQD (reference sequence).

The CDR3 nucleotides are TGTGCCAGCAGCTTATCTAGTCACACAGATACGCAGTATTTT. Its translation: CASSLSSHTDTQYF. The chain couples TRBV11-3 to TRBJ2-3; D is uncertain. The V end was cut by 2 bases, the J end by 2 bases, with 8 bases between. The CDR3 contains 14 residues. The germline CDR1 and CDR2 sequences are SGHNT and YENEEA.

The gene calls are TRBV5-1 and TRBJ2-1, with TRBD1 as a possible D gene (6 bases). V was clipped by 4 bases and J by 5 bases, with 10 bases between them. This CDR3 contains 13 residues. Germline CDR1 reads SGHRS; CDR2 reads YFSETQ. CDR3 region: CASSRPGDNEQFF. The CDR3 nucleotides read TGCGCCAGCAGCAGACCAGGGGACAATGAGCAGTTCTTC.

The gene calls are TRBV7-6 and TRBJ1-1; D perhaps matches TRBD1 (5 bases). The length of the CDR3 is 13 residues. Looked up from germline, CDR1 is SGHVS and CDR2 is FNYEAQ. Trimming took off 6 bases at V and 1 base at J, with 9 bases between the two ends. CDR3: CASSKQENTEAFF. CDR3 DNA: TGTGCCAGCAGTAAACAGGAGAACACTGAAGCTTTCTTT.

Here the CDR3 DNA reads TGTGCCAGCAGTGAATCGGGGGGCTCGGATGAAAAACTGTTTTTT. It translates to CASSESGGSDEKLFF. This chain uses TRBV2 with TRBJ1-4; TRBD1 might be the D (6 bases). V lost 2 bases, J lost 6 bases, and 13 bases lay in between. Germline values: CDR1 SNHLY, CDR2 FYNNEI. The CDR3 covers 15 residues.

This chain connects TRBV7-9 to TRBJ2-5, with D perhaps TRBD1 (6 bases). The germline gives CDR1 SEHNR, CDR2 FQNEAQ (reference sequence). Deletions cut 4 bases from V and 5 bases from J, with 14 bases between. The CDR3 spans 14 residues. In nucleotides, the CDR3 is TGTGCCAGCAGCTGGGGCCCAGGGGATGAGACCCAGTACTTC. Protein product: CASSWGPGDETQYF.

The genes are TRBV21-1 and TRBJ2-7; the table's TRBD2 call for D was not verified on the DNA. TRBV21-1 is a documented pseudogene. CDR3 length equals 19 residues. The CDR3: CASSNQGLAGGTDSYEQYV. DNA for the CDR3: TGTGCCAGCAGCAACCAGGGACTAGCGGGAGGGACAGATTCCTACGAGCAGTACGTC.

The chain carries TRBV4-3 and TRBJ1-3; no firm D call. From germline, CDR1 is LGHNA and CDR2 YSLEER. The CDR3 consists of 15 residues. Trimming removed 0 bases at V and 2 bases at J, with 8 bases between. CDR3 amino acids: CASSQESVAGNTIYF. CDR3 DNA sequence: TGCGCCAGCAGCCAAGAGAGCGTTGCTGGAAACACCATATATTTT.

CDR3 sequence (DNA): TGTGCCAGCAGCTCTAGCGGGAGTTGGGTTGAGCAGTTCTTC. As protein: CASSSSGSWVEQFF. The chain couples TRBV5-4 to TRBJ2-1; 10 positions match TRBD2. V was pared by 3 bases and J by 9 bases, with 6 bases of the junction left unmatched. CDR1 is SGHNT, CDR2 YYREEE, per germline (reference sequence). The CDR3 sequence is 14 residues long.